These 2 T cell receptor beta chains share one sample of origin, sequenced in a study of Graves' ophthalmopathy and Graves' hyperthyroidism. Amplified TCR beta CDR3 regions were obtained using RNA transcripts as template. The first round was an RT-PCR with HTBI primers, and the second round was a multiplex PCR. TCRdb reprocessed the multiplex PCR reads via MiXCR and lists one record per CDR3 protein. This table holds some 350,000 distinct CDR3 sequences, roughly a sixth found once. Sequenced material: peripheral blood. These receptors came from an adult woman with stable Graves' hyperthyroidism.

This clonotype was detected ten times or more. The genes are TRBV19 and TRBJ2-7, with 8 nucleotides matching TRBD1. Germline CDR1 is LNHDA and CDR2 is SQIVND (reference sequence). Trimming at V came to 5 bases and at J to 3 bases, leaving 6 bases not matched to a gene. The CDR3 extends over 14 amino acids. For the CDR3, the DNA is TGTGCCAGTAGTCCAGCTGGACAGGGCTACGAGCAGTACTTC. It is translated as CASSPAGQGYEQYF.

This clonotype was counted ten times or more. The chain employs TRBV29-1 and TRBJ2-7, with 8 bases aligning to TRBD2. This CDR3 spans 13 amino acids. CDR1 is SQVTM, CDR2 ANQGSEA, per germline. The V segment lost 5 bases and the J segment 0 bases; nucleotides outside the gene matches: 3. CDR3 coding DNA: TGCAGCGTTCGACTAGCGAGCTCCTACGAGCAGTACTTC. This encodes CSVRLASSYEQYF.